The present TCR beta chain was sequenced within a study of shared clonotypes between healthy human individuals. Germline trimming cut 7 bases from V and 2 bases from J; bases unmatched to any gene: 4. The CDR3 extends over 13 amino acids. Germline V CDR1 and CDR2: LNHNV, YYDKDF (reference sequence). Assay used: immunoSEQ multiplex PCR; TCRdb lists only in-frame clones, some missing. This table holds about a million clones, 60% to 80% found once. This rearrangement joins TRBV15 to TRBJ2-5, with 7 bases matching TRBD2. Sequencing was performed on memory CD4+ T cells from PBMCs. Sample subset: CD45RA-negative fraction. The source of this sequence is a man younger than 35 in good health. Some clones in this sample may be carry-over from other donors' samples. The CDR3 DNA sequence: TGTGCCACCAAAGAGGGAGGGCAAGAGACCCAGTACTTC. Translating gives CATKEGGQETQYF.